The 24 T cell receptor beta chains below were found in one sample sequenced in a study of T cell changes during pregnancy in multiple sclerosis. Profiled with immunoSEQ multiplex PCR; TCRdb holds only in-frame clones, not every one. Of around 96,000 clones listed, over 85% were seen once; the top ten hold 4.3%. This material consisted of peripheral blood, taken in the first trimester of pregnancy. These receptor sequences come from a female donor with multiple sclerosis, enrolled in a pregnancy study.

The chain combines TRBV5-8 with TRBJ1-1, with a weak D call TRBD1 (5 bases). Germline CDR1 is SGHTS and CDR2 is YDEGEE. There are 17 residues in the CDR3. V gave up 4 bases and J gave up 1 base, with 20 bases separating them. The CDR3 DNA sequence: TGTGCCAGCAGCCCCACAGGTGGTCAGGCGTCGAACACTGAAGCTTTCTTT. Amino acids: CASSPTGGQASNTEAFF.

This clone came up once. The J gene is TRBJ2-1, the V gene TRBV19; 7 bases fit TRBD1. The CDR3 runs to 15 residues. Germline V CDR1 and CDR2: LNHDA, SQIVND (reference sequence). The V and J ends lost 10 bases and 2 bases, in that order; junction bases with no gene match: 11. CDR3 sequence reads: CATATGQVAYNEQFF. DNA of the CDR3: TGTGCCACCGCGACAGGACAGGTTGCCTACAATGAGCAGTTCTTC.

The chain combines TRBV30 with TRBJ2-7, with TRBD1 identical over 8 bases. Unmatched junction bases numbered 5, after V lost 4 bases and J lost 0 bases. Germline-derived CDR1 and CDR2 are GTSNPN and SVGIG (reference sequence). The CDR3 contains 14 residues. In nucleotides, the CDR3 is TGTGCCTGGAATCAGGGGGCTAGCTCCTACGAGCAGTACTTC. The encoded protein is CAWNQGASSYEQYF.

The CDR3 nucleotides read TGCGCCAGCAGACCCGAGGAGGATTCACCCCTCCACTTT. This encodes CASRPEEDSPLHF. The chain has TRBV5-1 and TRBJ1-6; no definite D call. This CDR3 region has 13 residues. Germline CDR1 reads SGHRS; CDR2 reads YFSETQ. Trimming removed 5 bases from V and 8 bases from J, with 11 bases in between.

This sequence joins TRBV5-6 and TRBJ2-5, with 7 bases identical to TRBD1. CDR3 length: 14 amino acids. Germline values: CDR1 SGHDT, CDR2 YYEEEE. Losses at the gene ends were 3 bases for V and 2 bases for J; bases not matched to a gene: 4. In DNA form, the CDR3 reads TGTGCCAGCAGCTGGGGGACAGCTCAAGAGACCCAGTACTTC. Translating gives CASSWGTAQETQYF. The full variable domain, completed using reference TRBV5-6 and TRBJ2-5, is DAGVTQSPTHLIKTRGQQVTLRCSPKSGHDTVSWYQQALGQGPQFIFQYYEEEERQRGNFPDRFSGHQFPNYSSELNVNALLLGDSALYLCASSWGTAQETQYFGPGTRLLVL.

The CDR3 loop is CAWSNRAGSYNEQFF. The CDR3 DNA sequence: TGTGCCTGGAGTAACAGAGCGGGGTCCTACAATGAGCAGTTCTTC. The chain combines TRBV30 with TRBJ2-1; 7 bases are a match to TRBD2. CDR1 is GTSNPN and CDR2 is SVGIG in the germline V gene (reference sequence). This CDR3 contains 15 residues. Unmatched junction bases numbered 5, after V lost 2 bases and J lost 1 base.

The rearrangement links TRBV29-1 to TRBJ2-3; 15 bases line up with TRBD2. Germline CDR1 and CDR2: SQVTM and ANQGSEA. J lost 6 bases, V lost 3 bases, and 7 bases had no gene match. CDR3 length: 16 residues. The CDR3 spells CSVDGGLAGGWDTQYF. The CDR3 DNA reads TGCAGCGTTGACGGTGGACTAGCGGGGGGGTGGGATACGCAGTATTTT.

The chain is built from TRBV6-1 and TRBJ2-3; D is perhaps TRBD2 (6 bases). The CDR3 totals 13 residues. Trimming took 6 bases from V and 0 from J, leaving 7 bases between them. CDR1 and CDR2 (germline): MNHNS, SASEGT. CDR3 DNA sequence: TGTGCCAGCAGGGGGACTAGCACAGATACGCAGTATTTT. Translation: CASRGTSTDTQYF.

The chain has TRBV4-2 and TRBJ2-3; the D gene is possibly TRBD1 (6 bases). The CDR3 length is 16 residues. CDR1 LGHNA and CDR2 YNFKEQ come from the germline V gene. The V end lost 0 bases, the J end lost 2 bases, and 12 bases lay between the germline ends. CDR3 protein: CASSQDLMGATDTQYF. CDR3 DNA sequence: TGTGCCAGCAGCCAAGACCTCATGGGGGCCACAGATACGCAGTATTTT.

V gene TRBV5-1 combines with J gene TRBJ2-2; D is unresolved. Trimming pared 0 bases from V and 0 bases from J, leaving 9 bases between. The CDR3 has 16 residues. The germline gives CDR1 SGHRS, CDR2 YFSETQ. The DNA for the CDR3 is TGCGCCAGCAGCTTGGCTGCGCACTCGAACACCGGGGAGCTGTTTTTT. Translating it yields CASSLAAHSNTGELFF.

The chain uses TRBV5-5 and TRBJ1-5; unclear D gene. CDR1 and CDR2 from the germline V gene are SGHKS and YYEKEE (reference sequence). This CDR3 comprises 15 residues. V dropped 0 bases and J dropped 4 bases, with 11 bases sitting between them. CDR3 region: CASSLEGQRNQPQHF. CDR3 DNA sequence: TGTGCCAGCAGCTTGGAGGGCCAGCGGAATCAGCCCCAGCATTTT.

V gene TRBV10-2 combines with J gene TRBJ2-3, with D possibly matching TRBD1 (5 bases). The CDR3 has 13 residues. Trimming took off 5 bases at V and 4 bases at J, with 10 bases between the two ends. Germline values: CDR1 WSHSY, CDR2 SAAADI. The CDR3 sequence is CASSRQGADTQYF. Here the CDR3 DNA reads TGCGCCAGCAGTAGGCAGGGTGCAGATACGCAGTATTTT.

The chain carries TRBV2 and TRBJ2-1; TRBD2 aligns across 14 bases. V gave up 6 bases and J gave up 6 bases; unmatched junction bases: 4. Germline assignment: CDR1 SNHLY and CDR2 FYNNEI. The CDR3 has 15 amino acids. CDR3 region: CASRRGLAGGNEQFF. The CDR3 DNA reads TGTGCCAGCAGACGTGGACTAGCGGGGGGCAATGAGCAGTTCTTC. Combining the CDR3 with reference TRBV2 and TRBJ2-1 gives the whole variable domain EPEVTQTPSHQVTQMGQEVILRCVPISNHLYFYWYRQILGQKVEFLVSFYNNEISEKSEIFDDQFSVERPDGSNFTLKIRSTKLEDSAMYFCASRRGLAGGNEQFFGPGTRLTVL.

This clone came up once. The chain links TRBV7-2 to TRBJ2-3; TRBD1 matches at 10 bases. CDR3 length: 14 amino acids. Per germline, CDR1 SGHTA and CDR2 FQGNSA. The ends lost 5 bases at V and 5 bases at J; junction bases unmatched: 4. The chain's CDR3 is CASSRQGAGDTQYF. Here the CDR3 DNA reads TGTGCCAGCAGCAGACAGGGGGCGGGAGATACGCAGTATTTT.

The chain couples TRBV5-1 to TRBJ2-5, with 7 bases identical to TRBD2. The CDR3 loop spans 14 amino acids. V lost 4 bases to trimming and J lost 3 bases; unmatched junction nucleotides: 6. Germline V CDR1 and CDR2: SGHRS, YFSETQ. CDR3 in amino acids: CASSRSGVEETQYF. The CDR3 DNA reads TGCGCCAGCAGCAGGAGCGGGGTAGAAGAGACCCAGTACTTC.

This clone was detected once. The genes are TRBV19 and TRBJ1-1, with 9 bases lining up with TRBD1. V dropped 7 bases and J dropped 4; count of bases not matched to a gene: 10. The germline CDR1 and CDR2 sequences are LNHDA and SQIVND (reference sequence). The CDR3 loop spans 15 amino acids. This CDR3 reads CASTTGGTSFTEAFF. The CDR3 DNA reads as TGTGCCAGTACAACAGGGGGCACGTCTTTCACTGAAGCTTTCTTT.

This clone has only a few counts. The chain couples TRBV5-4 to TRBJ1-6; D ambiguous. Germline-derived CDR1 and CDR2 are SGHNT and YYREEE (reference sequence). The length of the CDR3 is 13 residues. The ends were cut back, 6 bases at V and 7 bases at J, with 11 bases in the middle. CDR3 nucleotides: TGTGCCAGCACCCGCGCCGGGAATTCACCCCTCCACTTT. It encodes CASTRAGNSPLHF.

The chain recombines TRBV9 with TRBJ2-1; TRBD2 is a possible D gene (7 bases). V lost 3 bases and J 1 base, leaving 11 bases between the germline ends. This CDR3 contains 15 residues. Germline lookup yields CDR1 SGDLS and CDR2 YYNGEE. CDR3 in DNA: TGTGCCAGCAGCGAAGGGGGGGAGTCCTACAATGAGCAGTTCTTC. Encoded protein: CASSEGGESYNEQFF.

CDR3 sequence (DNA): TGTGCCTGGACCCATACGATCGAGGGGGCGCGGAACCCTCCCGGGGAGCTGTTTTTT. It codes for CAWTHTIEGARNPPGELFF. The chain couples TRBV30 to TRBJ2-2, with TRBD1 matching over 7 bases. V lost 4 bases, J lost 6 bases, and 23 bases stayed unmatched. Per germline, CDR1 GTSNPN and CDR2 SVGIG (reference sequence). The CDR3 contains 19 residues.

This clone was seen a single time. The rearrangement uses TRBV5-6 and TRBJ2-7; 8 bases are a match to TRBD2. Germline V gene lookup returns CDR1 SGHDT and CDR2 YYEEEE. The V and J ends lost 3 bases and 5 bases, in that order; junction bases with no gene match: 10. This CDR3 is built from 15 residues. CDR3: CASSSARAGVNEQYF. The CDR3 DNA sequence: TGTGCCAGCAGCTCTGCCCGAGCGGGGGTAAACGAGCAGTACTTC.

The chain carries TRBV7-8 and TRBJ2-1; tentative D call: TRBD2 (5 bases). V lost 1 base and J 2 bases, leaving 12 bases between the germline ends. Germline V lookup: CDR1 SGHVS, CDR2 FQNEAQ. This CDR3 has 16 residues. The CDR3 nucleotides are TGTGCCAGCAGCTTAGATACTAGTTCTACCTACAATGAGCAGTTCTTC. Protein product: CASSLDTSSTYNEQFF.

The chain recombines TRBV5-1 with TRBJ1-1; 10 bases agree with TRBD1. The V gene's germline CDR1 is SGHRS and CDR2 YFSETQ. The CDR3 contains 18 residues. J lost 0 bases, V lost 0 bases, and 8 bases had no gene match. CDR3 bases: TGCGCCAGCAGCTTGGGCGGGACAGGGGCCCCTTTGAACACTGAAGCTTTCTTT. As protein: CASSLGGTGAPLNTEAFF. The full variable domain, completed using reference TRBV5-1 and TRBJ1-1, is KAGVTQTPRYLIKTRGQQVTLSCSPISGHRSVSWYQQTPGQGLQFLFEYFSETQRNKGNFPGRFSGRQFSNSRSEMNVSTLELGDSALYLCASSLGGTGAPLNTEAFFGQGTRLTVV.

The V and J genes are TRBV7-9 and TRBJ2-3; 7 bases line up with TRBD2. This CDR3 comprises 15 residues. Germline values: CDR1 SEHNR, CDR2 FQNEAQ (reference sequence). J gave up 3 bases and V 4 bases, and 7 bases lay outside the gene matches. The CDR3 sequence: CASSYPDGRTDTQYF. The DNA for the CDR3 is TGTGCCAGCAGCTACCCCGACGGGAGGACAGATACGCAGTATTTT.

This rearrangement joins TRBV6-1 to TRBJ1-2; D possibly corresponds to TRBD1 (6 bases). Germline V gene lookup returns CDR1 MNHNS and CDR2 SASEGT. This CDR3 is built from 13 residues. Trimming left V 1 base short and J 10 bases short, with 13 bases between. The CDR3 bases are TGTGCCAGCAGTGAAGGAGGGGGGGAGGACTACACCTTC. Amino acid sequence: CASSEGGGEDYTF.